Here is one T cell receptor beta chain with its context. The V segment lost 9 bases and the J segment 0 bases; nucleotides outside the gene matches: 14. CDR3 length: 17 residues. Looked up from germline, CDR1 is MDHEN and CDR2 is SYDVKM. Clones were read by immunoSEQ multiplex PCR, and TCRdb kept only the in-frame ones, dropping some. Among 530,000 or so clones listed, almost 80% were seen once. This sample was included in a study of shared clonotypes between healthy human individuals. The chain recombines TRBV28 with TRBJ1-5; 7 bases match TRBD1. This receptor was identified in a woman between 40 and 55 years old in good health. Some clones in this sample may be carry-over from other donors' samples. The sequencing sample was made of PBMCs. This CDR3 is CASSQDRYAYSNQPQHF. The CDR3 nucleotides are TGTGCCAGTAGCCAGGACAGGTACGCTTATAGCAATCAGCCCCAGCATTTT.